This T cell receptor (beta chain) was sequenced in a study of blood T cell repertoires in COVID-19. Germline V gene lookup returns CDR1 SGHRS and CDR2 YFSETQ. This CDR3 has 14 amino acids. V was shortened by 9 bases and J by 0 bases, with 15 bases between the two germline ends. This table comes from immunoSEQ multiplex PCR, and its TCRdb copy is limited to in-frame clones, with some not included. The sample records about 69,000 clones, less than 90% being singletons. The sequence derives from an elderly man with acute or convalescent COVID-19. The J gene is TRBJ1-1, the V gene TRBV5-1; a weak D match, TRBD1 (5 bases). Sequences were obtained from peripheral blood. The CDR3 sequence is CATGQGGMNTEAFF. CDR3 nucleotides: TGCGCCACTGGGCAGGGCGGAATGAACACTGAAGCTTTCTTT. The variable domain in full, completed from reference TRBV5-1 and TRBJ1-1, reads KAGVTQTPRYLIKTRGQQVTLSCSPISGHRSVSWYQQTPGQGLQFLFEYFSETQRNKGNFPGRFSGRQFSNSRSEMNVSTLELGDSALYLCATGQGGMNTEAFFGQGTRLTVV.